The table lists the clone carrying this TCR beta chain with a count of one. Its antigen is not known. Per the study methods: ImmunoSEQ yielded junction-only sequences lacking quality scores, so filtering differed. Profiling relied on immunoSEQ multiplex PCR, and the TCRdb table lists in-frame clones only, not all of them. The V and J calls and the clone size are those of that table, but D and trimming were determined from the DNA. Of 2 million to 2.5 million clones listed, over 90% are singletons. The sample is drawn from a study of shared clonotypes between healthy human individuals. General observations from the study: In this cohort, only blood was sampled, and tissue repertoires likely differ. Represented genetic and exposure-history diversity was restricted by having few donors.

The V end was cut by 5 bases, the J end by 0 bases, with 11 bases between. The length of the CDR3 is 15 residues. Germline values: CDR1 SNHLY, CDR2 FYNNEI. Researchers partitioned CD4+ cells into CD45RA+ naive and CD45RA-negative memory subsets. The chain has TRBV2 and TRBJ1-5, with TRBD1 as a possible D gene (5 bases). The TCR sequence derives from a man between 18 and 29 years old in good health. Some clones in this sample may be carry-over from other donors' samples. Material: naive CD4+ T cells from PBMCs. Subset reported: CD45RA+ positively selected. The CDR3 reads CASSREQVSNQPQHF. CDR3 DNA: TGTGCCAGCAGTCGCGAACAGGTTAGCAATCAGCCCCAGCATTTT.